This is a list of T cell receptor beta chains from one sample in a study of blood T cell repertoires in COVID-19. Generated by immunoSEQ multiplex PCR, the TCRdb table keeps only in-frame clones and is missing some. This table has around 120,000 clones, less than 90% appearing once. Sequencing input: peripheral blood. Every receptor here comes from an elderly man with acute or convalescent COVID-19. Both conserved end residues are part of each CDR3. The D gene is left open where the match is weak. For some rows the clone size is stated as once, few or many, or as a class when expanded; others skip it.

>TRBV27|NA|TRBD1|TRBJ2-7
TGTGCCAGCAGTCTGGGACAGGGGTACTCGTTCGAGCAGTACTTC
CASSLGQGYSFEQYF
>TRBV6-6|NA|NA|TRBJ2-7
TGTGCCAGCAATATGGGCGGGTACTCCTACGAGCAGTACTTC
CASNMGGYSYEQYF
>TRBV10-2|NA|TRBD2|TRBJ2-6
TGCGCCACTTGCCTAGCGGGGGACCTCTCTGGGGCCAACGTCCTGACTTTC
CATCLAGDLSGANVLTF
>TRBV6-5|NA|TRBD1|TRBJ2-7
TGTGCCAGCAGGAGGGACAGGGAGAGCTCCTACGAGCAGTACTTC
CASRRDRESSYEQYF
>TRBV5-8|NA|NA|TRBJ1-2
TGTGCCAGCAGCCGGGGCCCTGGGGGGGGCTACACCTTC
CASSRGPGGGYTF
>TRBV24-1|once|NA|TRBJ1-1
TGTGCCACCGCTGCAAAGGGGCGAACTGAAGCTTTCTTT
CATAAKGRTEAFF
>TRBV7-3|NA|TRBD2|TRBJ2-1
TGTGCCAGCAGCTTAACCGCCGGGACTAGCTACAATGAGCAGTTCTTC
CASSLTAGTSYNEQFF
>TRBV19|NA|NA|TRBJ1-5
TGTGCCAGTATCCGGGGGTTTAATCAGCCCCAGCATTTT
CASIRGFNQPQHF
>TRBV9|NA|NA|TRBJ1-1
TGTGCCAGCAGCGTCGGATGGGGCGCGAACACTGAAGCTTTCTTT
CASSVGWGANTEAFF
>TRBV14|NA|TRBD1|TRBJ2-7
TGTGCCAGCAGCCCCTGGGACAGGAACTCCTACGAGCAGTACTTC
CASSPWDRNSYEQYF
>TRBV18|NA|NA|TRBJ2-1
TGTGCCAGCTCACCAGGAGCAGAGATCAATGAGCAGTTCTTC
CASSPGAEINEQFF
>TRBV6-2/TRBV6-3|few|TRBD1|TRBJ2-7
TGTGCCAGCAGTTCCCCGGGACAGAACTACGAGCAGTACTTC
CASSSPGQNYEQYF
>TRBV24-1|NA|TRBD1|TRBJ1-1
TGTGCCACCAGTGACCCGACAGGGCCAGCTTTCTTT
CATSDPTGPAFF
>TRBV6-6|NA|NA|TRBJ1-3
TGTGCCACCAGTCAGAGCCCCGCTACAGTCCCCTCTGGAAACACCATATATTTT
CATSQSPATVPSGNTIYF
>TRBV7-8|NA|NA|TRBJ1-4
TGTGCCAGCAGCCGAGTTGCTCAGGGTAGACAAGAAAAACTGTTTTTT
CASSRVAQGRQEKLFF
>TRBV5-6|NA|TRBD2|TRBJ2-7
TGTGCCAGCAGACCCCTCCTAGCGGGAGGGCCCTACGAGCAGTACTTC
CASRPLLAGGPYEQYF
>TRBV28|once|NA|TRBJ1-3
TGTGCCGCACGAGGGGGAGGGTCTGGAAACACCATATATTTT
CAARGGGSGNTIYF
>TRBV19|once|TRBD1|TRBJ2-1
TGTGCCAGCGGAGGGACAGGTTTGAATGAGCAGTTCTTC
CASGGTGLNEQFF
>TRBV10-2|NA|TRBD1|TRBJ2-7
TGCGCCAGCAGGGTTGACAGGGCGACCTACGAGCAGTACTTC
CASRVDRATYEQYF
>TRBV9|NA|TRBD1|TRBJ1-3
TGTGCCAGCAGCCCCGGGACAGTCTCTGGAAACACCATATATTTT
CASSPGTVSGNTIYF
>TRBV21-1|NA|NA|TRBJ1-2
TGTGCCAGCAGCACAGGGGGCTGTGAGCCTAACTATGGCTACACCTTC
CASSTGGCEPNYGYTF
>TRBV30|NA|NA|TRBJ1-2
TGTGCCTGGAGTGAGCGGTCGGACCAGGGCTACACCTTC
CAWSERSDQGYTF
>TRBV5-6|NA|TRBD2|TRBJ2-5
TGTGCCAGCAGCTCTCTCAGCGGGGGGGCCCAAGAGACCCAGTACTTC
CASSSLSGGAQETQYF
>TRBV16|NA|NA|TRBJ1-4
TGTGCCAGCAGCCCAAACTCTTCGGGGAAGGAAAAACTGTTTTTT
CASSPNSSGKEKLFF
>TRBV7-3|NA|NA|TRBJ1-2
TGTGCCAGCGGACCCTCGGGGGGCTATGGCTACACCTTC
CASGPSGGYGYTF
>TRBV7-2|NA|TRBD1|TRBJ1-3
TGTGCCAGCAGCTTAGCGACAGGGAAGACTGGAAACACCATATATTTT
CASSLATGKTGNTIYF
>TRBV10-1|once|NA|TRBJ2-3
TGCGCCAGCAAGGCAGGGCCCACAGATACGCAGTATTTT
CASKAGPTDTQYF
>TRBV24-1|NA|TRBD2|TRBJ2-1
TGTGCCACCAGTGATGACGGACTAGCCGGGCGTGAGCAGTTCTTC
CATSDDGLAGREQFF
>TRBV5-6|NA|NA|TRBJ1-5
TGTGCCAGCAGCTTGGGACGGGGGAATGGCAATCAGCCCCAGCATTTT
CASSLGRGNGNQPQHF
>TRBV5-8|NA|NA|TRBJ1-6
TGTGCCAGCAGCTTGGTGAGCCAAGTTTCACCCCTCCACTTT
CASSLVSQVSPLHF
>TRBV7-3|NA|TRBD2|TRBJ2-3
TGTGCCAGCAGCTTAATAAGGCGGGGGGGCACAGATACGCAGTATTTT
CASSLIRRGGTDTQYF
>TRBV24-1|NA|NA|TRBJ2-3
TGTGCCACCAGGGCCGGGAGCACAGATACGCAGTATTTT
CATRAGSTDTQYF
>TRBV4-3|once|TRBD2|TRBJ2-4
TGCGCCAGCAGCCAAGACAAGCTGACTAGCGGGAGGGCCAAAAACATTCAGTACTTC
CASSQDKLTSGRAKNIQYF
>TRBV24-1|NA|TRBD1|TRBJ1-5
TGTGCCACCAGTGGGACAGGGGGTAATCAGCCCCAGCATTTT
CATSGTGGNQPQHF
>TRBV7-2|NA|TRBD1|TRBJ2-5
TGTGCCAGCAGCCCGGGGACAGGACGCCAAGAGACCCAGTACTTC
CASSPGTGRQETQYF
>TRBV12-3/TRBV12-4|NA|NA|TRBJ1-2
TGTGCCAGCAGTTTAGACGGGAACTATGGCTACACCTTC
CASSLDGNYGYTF
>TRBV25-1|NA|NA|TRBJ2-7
TGTGCCAGCGAGGTAATAGGGGTTCCCACCTTC
CASEVIGVPTF
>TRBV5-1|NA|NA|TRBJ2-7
TGCGCCAGCAGCCAGCAGGGGATAGCCTCCTACGAGCAGTACTTC
CASSQQGIASYEQYF
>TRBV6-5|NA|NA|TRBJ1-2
TGTGCCAGCAGTTACGGGCCGGTTAAAAACTATGGCTACACCTTC
CASSYGPVKNYGYTF
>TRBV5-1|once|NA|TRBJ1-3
TGCGCCAGCAGCTTGGTACAAGGGAGTGGAAACACCATATATTTT
CASSLVQGSGNTIYF
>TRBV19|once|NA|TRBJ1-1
TGTGCCAGCTCTTTCACGCGGAGTTTGAACACTGAAGCTTTCTTT
CASSFTRSLNTEAFF